These T cell receptor beta chains were read from a single sample in a study of siplizumab effects on memory and regulatory T cells. The protocol was immunoSEQ multiplex PCR, while the TCRdb copy is restricted to in-frame clones and leaves out a portion. The sample has approximately 110,000 clones; about 90% are singletons. The sequenced sample was Tregs sorted from blood. Source of these receptors: a human donor in good health. Both conserved end residues are part of each CDR3. Each record gives: D gene, V gene, clone size, J gene, CDR3 protein, CDR3 DNA. D genes are given only for firm matches. Where a row states a size, it is once, few, many or the class of an expanded clone; other rows omit it.

>TRBD2|TRBV7-9|.|TRBJ2-1
CASSLAQTSGRAQEQFF
TGTGCCAGCAGCTTAGCGCAAACTAGCGGGAGGGCCCAAGAGCAGTTCTTC
>.|TRBV30|.|TRBJ1-1
CAWSYGQVVLEAFF
TGTGCCTGGAGTTACGGGCAGGTTGTCCTGGAAGCTTTCTTT
>TRBD1|TRBV5-1|once|TRBJ2-2
CASSLPGQANTGELFF
TGCGCCAGCTCCCTCCCGGGACAGGCGAACACCGGGGAGCTGTTTTTT
>.|TRBV27|.|TRBJ2-1
CASSLIGLGALNEQFF
TGTGCCAGCAGTTTAATTGGACTCGGGGCACTCAATGAGCAGTTCTTC
>.|TRBV20-1|few|TRBJ1-1
CSAPEVTEAFF
TGCAGTGCCCCGGAGGTCACTGAAGCTTTCTTT
>.|TRBV11-2|.|TRBJ2-7
CASNLEALPQYF
TGTGCCAGCAACTTGGAGGCGCTCCCGCAGTACTTC
>.|TRBV19|.|TRBJ1-5
CASSIPNRLTQTRMGQPQHF
TGTGCCAGTAGTATCCCCAATCGGTTAACCCAGACCCGGATGGGGCAGCCCCAGCATTTT
>.|TRBV2|.|TRBJ1-2
CASKRTDYNYGYTF
TGTGCCAGCAAAAGGACGGATTACAACTATGGCTACACCTTC
>.|TRBV7-2|.|TRBJ1-1
CASSLDRVAEAFF
TGTGCCAGCAGCCTCGATCGGGTCGCTGAAGCTTTCTTT
>.|TRBV7-8|few|TRBJ2-5
CASSSFLGQETQYF
TGTGCCAGCAGCTCCTTCTTGGGCCAAGAGACCCAGTACTTC
>.|TRBV5-4|.|TRBJ2-5
CASSFPGETQYF
TGTGCCAGCAGCTTCCCCGGGGAGACCCAGTACTTC
>TRBD1|TRBV9|once|TRBJ1-1
CASSPDRAGTEAFF
TGTGCCAGCAGCCCCGACAGGGCTGGCACTGAAGCTTTCTTT
>.|TRBV18|.|TRBJ2-2
CASSPEGWELFF
TGTGCCAGCTCACCAGAGGGCTGGGAGCTGTTTTTT
>.|TRBV18|.|TRBJ1-2
CASSPEGSGYTF
TGTGCCAGCTCACCAGAAGGGAGTGGCTACACCTTC
>.|TRBV5-1|once|TRBJ2-3
CASIDEPSTDTQYF
TGCGCCAGCATCGACGAACCCAGCACAGATACGCAGTATTTT
>.|TRBV7-2|.|TRBJ2-2
CASRTFPRLVTGELFF
TGTGCCAGCAGGACTTTCCCTAGACTGGTGACCGGGGAGCTGTTTTTT
>TRBD1|TRBV5-1|.|TRBJ2-2
CASSWGQGTNTGELFF
TGCGCCAGCAGCTGGGGACAGGGAACGAACACCGGGGAGCTGTTTTTT
>TRBD1|TRBV6-5|.|TRBJ2-1
CASRNRGSYNEQFF
TGTGCCAGCAGAAACAGGGGGAGTTACAATGAGCAGTTCTTC
>.|TRBV25-1|.|TRBJ2-7
CASSGAYEQYF
TGTGCCAGCAGTGGTGCGTACGAGCAGTACTTC
>.|TRBV29-1|.|TRBJ1-1
CSVDAQGRDTEAFF
TGCAGCGTGGACGCACAGGGTCGAGACACTGAAGCTTTCTTT
>.|TRBV2|few|TRBJ1-3
CASAGSGNTIYF
TGTGCCAGCGCAGGGTCCGGAAACACCATATATTTT
>TRBD1|TRBV11-2|.|TRBJ2-4
CASSSNRGRKNIQYF
TGTGCCAGCAGCTCGAACAGGGGGCGGAAAAACATTCAGTACTTC
>.|TRBV7-9|.|TRBJ1-1
CASSLGDTRLTEAFF
TGTGCCAGCAGCTTAGGGGACACCCGACTCACTGAAGCTTTCTTT
>.|TRBV9|.|TRBJ2-1
CASSVGARASYNEQFF
TGTGCCAGCAGCGTAGGGGCTAGGGCCTCCTACAATGAGCAGTTCTTC
>TRBD1|TRBV5-1|.|TRBJ2-4
CASSGDRAGNIQYF
TGCGCCAGTTCGGGGGACAGGGCTGGAAACATTCAGTACTTC
>.|TRBV5-1|.|TRBJ1-2
CASSLGPNYGYTF
TGCGCCAGCAGCTTGGGGCCTAACTATGGCTACACCTTC
>.|TRBV30|.|TRBJ1-6
CAWNLPYNSPLHF
TGTGCCTGGAATCTTCCCTATAATTCACCCCTCCACTTT
>.|TRBV10-2|.|TRBJ1-6
CASSLGGGISSPLHF
TGCGCCAGCAGCCTGGGCGGGGGAATTTCTTCACCCCTCCACTTT
>.|TRBV7-9|.|TRBJ2-3
CASSLDGQGADTQYF
TGTGCCAGCAGCTTAGATGGACAAGGGGCAGATACGCAGTATTTT
>TRBD1|TRBV7-3|.|TRBJ2-7
CASSFSIGRDRVEQYF
TGTGCCAGCAGCTTTTCCATAGGGAGGGACAGGGTCGAGCAGTACTTC
>.|TRBV10-3|.|TRBJ1-1
CAIRALAGNTEAFF
TGTGCCATCAGGGCCTTGGCAGGGAACACTGAAGCTTTCTTT
>.|TRBV19|.|TRBJ1-1
CASTPATNTEAFF
TGTGCCAGTACCCCGGCGACAAACACTGAAGCTTTCTTT
>TRBD1|TRBV7-9|.|TRBJ2-7
CASSLTGGWYEQYF
TGTGCCAGCAGCTTAACAGGGGGCTGGTACGAGCAGTACTTC